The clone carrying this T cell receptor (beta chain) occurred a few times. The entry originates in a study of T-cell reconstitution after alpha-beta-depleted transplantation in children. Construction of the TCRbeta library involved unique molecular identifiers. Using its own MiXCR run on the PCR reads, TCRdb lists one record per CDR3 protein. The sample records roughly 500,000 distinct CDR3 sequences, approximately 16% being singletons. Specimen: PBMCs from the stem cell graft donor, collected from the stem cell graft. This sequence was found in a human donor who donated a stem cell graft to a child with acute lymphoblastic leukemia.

In DNA, the CDR3 is TGTGCCACCCTCAACCAGGGACAGGGGAAGGAAAAACTGTTTTTT. As protein: CATLNQGQGKEKLFF. The V call is TRBV19, the J call TRBJ1-4, with 10 bases fitting TRBD1. CDR1 is LNHDA and CDR2 is SQIVND in the germline V gene (reference sequence). With V trimmed by 10 bases and J by 8 bases, 13 bases remained unmatched. This CDR3 has 15 residues.